This TCR beta chain was sequenced during a study of blood T cell repertoires in COVID-19. On the study more broadly: Researchers got acute and convalescent COVID-19 samples from the United States, Italy and Spain. The analysed material was cDNA or gDNA that came from T cells, B-cell-depleted T cells, or PBMCs.

The authors' processing: Quantification of nucleated cells was approximated via reference gene primer amplification. Sequenced by immunoSEQ multiplex PCR; TCRdb stores in-frame clones only, minus some. V and J calls and clone size are copied from that table; D and trimming were computed from the DNA. The repertoire holds roughly 54,000 clones, with roughly 90% as singletons. This clonotype originated in a man aged 45-60 years with acute or convalescent COVID-19. Sequencing was performed on peripheral blood.

This CDR3 is CASSTAGTGGLDEQFF. In nucleotides, the CDR3 is TGTGCCAGCAGCACAGCCGGGACAGGGGGCTTGGATGAGCAGTTCTTC. The rearrangement joins TRBV11-3 to TRBJ2-1; 12 bases match TRBD1. The CDR3 is 16 residues long. With 5 bases clipped from V and 8 bases from J, the junction kept 10 bases outside the gene matches. Germline V gene sequence: CDR1 SGHNT, CDR2 YENEEA.